This is a list of T cell receptor beta chains from one sample in a study of blood T cell repertoires in COVID-19. Repertoires were generated with immunoSEQ multiplex PCR, while TCRdb's copy carries only in-frame clones and drops some. The table shows 350,000 or so clones, with about 92% occurring only once. The sample taken for sequencing was peripheral blood. All receptors derive from a woman in her fifties or sixties with COVID-19, enrolled during active disease. Each CDR3 is given with its conserved first and last residue. Fields, in order: D gene, clone size, V gene, J gene, CDR3 protein, CDR3 DNA. The D gene is left open where the match is weak. Expanded clones are given a class, and other clones once, few, many or no size at all.

D gene: .
clone size: .
V gene: TRBV7-2
J gene: TRBJ2-1
CDR3 protein: CASSPRVAYNEQFF
CDR3 DNA: TGTGCCAGCAGCCCCCGCGTAGCTTACAATGAGCAGTTCTTC

D gene: .
clone size: once
V gene: TRBV6-9
J gene: TRBJ1-1
CDR3 protein: CASSYWRDTEAFF
CDR3 DNA: TGTGCCAGCAGTTACTGGAGGGACACTGAAGCTTTCTTT

D gene: .
clone size: once
V gene: TRBV4-1
J gene: TRBJ2-3
CDR3 protein: CASSQAPRGGRTTFSTQYF
CDR3 DNA: TGCGCCAGCAGCCAAGCACCCCGAGGGGGTCGCACCACCTTCAGTACGCAGTATTTT

D gene: .
clone size: .
V gene: TRBV15
J gene: TRBJ1-2
CDR3 protein: CATSRHTGSYYGYTF
CDR3 DNA: TGTGCCACCAGCAGACATACAGGGTCTTACTATGGCTACACCTTC

D gene: .
clone size: .
V gene: TRBV5-1
J gene: TRBJ2-3
CDR3 protein: CASSRGGYTDTQYF
CDR3 DNA: TGCGCCAGCAGCAGGGGGGGATACACAGATACGCAGTATTTT

D gene: TRBD1
clone size: .
V gene: TRBV7-2
J gene: TRBJ1-3
CDR3 protein: CASSLGQGAAGNTIYF
CDR3 DNA: TGTGCCAGCAGCTTGGGACAGGGGGCTGCTGGAAACACCATATATTTT

D gene: TRBD1
clone size: .
V gene: TRBV5-1
J gene: TRBJ2-5
CDR3 protein: CASSLTGGPETQYF
CDR3 DNA: TGCGCCAGCAGCTTAACAGGGGGACCAGAGACCCAGTACTTC

D gene: TRBD2
clone size: .
V gene: TRBV18
J gene: TRBJ2-7
CDR3 protein: CASSPPGLAGGPGYEQYF
CDR3 DNA: TGTGCCAGCTCACCACCGGGACTAGCGGGGGGGCCGGGCTACGAGCAGTACTTC

D gene: .
clone size: .
V gene: TRBV28
J gene: TRBJ1-5
CDR3 protein: CASSRVGGHQPQHF
CDR3 DNA: TGTGCCAGCAGCCGAGTGGGGGGTCACCAGCCCCAGCATTTT

D gene: .
clone size: .
V gene: TRBV10-3
J gene: TRBJ2-7
CDR3 protein: CAISNTGGGGEQYF
CDR3 DNA: TGTGCCATCAGCAACACCGGGGGTGGCGGCGAGCAGTACTTC

D gene: TRBD2
clone size: .
V gene: TRBV7-2
J gene: TRBJ2-5
CDR3 protein: CASSPAGLAVQETQYF
CDR3 DNA: TGTGCCAGCAGCCCCGCGGGACTAGCGGTCCAAGAGACCCAGTACTTC

D gene: TRBD1
clone size: .
V gene: TRBV27
J gene: TRBJ2-1
CDR3 protein: CASSLRQGVPNEQFF
CDR3 DNA: TGTGCCAGCAGTCTTCGACAGGGGGTACCAAATGAGCAGTTCTTC

D gene: TRBD1
clone size: once
V gene: TRBV6-5
J gene: TRBJ2-4
CDR3 protein: CASSQLRQGDIQYF
CDR3 DNA: TGTGCCAGCAGTCAACTCAGACAGGGTGACATTCAGTACTTC

D gene: TRBD1
clone size: .
V gene: TRBV18
J gene: TRBJ1-1
CDR3 protein: CASSQRDREGTEAFF
CDR3 DNA: TGTGCCAGCTCCCAACGGGACAGGGAGGGCACTGAAGCTTTCTTT

D gene: .
clone size: .
V gene: TRBV28
J gene: TRBJ2-5
CDR3 protein: CASRPFRAGETQYF
CDR3 DNA: TGTGCCAGCAGGCCATTTCGGGCGGGAGAGACCCAGTACTTC

D gene: TRBD2
clone size: .
V gene: TRBV6-6
J gene: TRBJ2-1
CDR3 protein: CASSYEGSGALVEQFF
CDR3 DNA: TGTGCCAGCAGTTACGAGGGTAGCGGGGCCTTGGTAGAGCAGTTCTTC

D gene: .
clone size: .
V gene: TRBV7-9
J gene: TRBJ1-1
CDR3 protein: CASSLQGVNTEAFF
CDR3 DNA: TGTGCCAGCAGCTTACAAGGGGTCAACACTGAAGCTTTCTTT

D gene: .
clone size: .
V gene: TRBV18
J gene: TRBJ1-5
CDR3 protein: CASSGGSNNQPQHF
CDR3 DNA: TGTGCCAGCTCAGGAGGATCCAACAATCAGCCCCAGCATTTT

D gene: .
clone size: .
V gene: TRBV5-1
J gene: TRBJ2-2
CDR3 protein: CASISGNTGELFF
CDR3 DNA: TGCGCCAGCATATCAGGGAACACCGGGGAGCTGTTTTTT

D gene: TRBD1
clone size: .
V gene: TRBV4-2
J gene: TRBJ1-2
CDR3 protein: CASSPGQGIGYGYTF
CDR3 DNA: TGTGCCAGCAGCCCGGGACAGGGGATAGGGTATGGCTACACCTTC

D gene: TRBD1
clone size: .
V gene: TRBV4-2
J gene: TRBJ1-2
CDR3 protein: CASAGGTGQYGYTF
CDR3 DNA: TGTGCCAGCGCCGGGGGGACAGGTCAATATGGCTACACCTTC

D gene: .
clone size: .
V gene: TRBV6-5
J gene: TRBJ1-1
CDR3 protein: CASSYSGTGQAFF
CDR3 DNA: TGTGCCAGCAGTTACTCGGGCACAGGACAGGCTTTCTTT

D gene: .
clone size: .
V gene: TRBV6-5
J gene: TRBJ2-1
CDR3 protein: CASNDRVWNEQFF
CDR3 DNA: TGTGCCAGCAACGACCGGGTCTGGAATGAGCAGTTCTTC

D gene: TRBD1
clone size: .
V gene: TRBV19
J gene: TRBJ1-3
CDR3 protein: CASRHRQGTSGNTIYF
CDR3 DNA: TGTGCCAGTAGACACCGACAGGGGACTTCTGGAAACACCATATATTTT

D gene: TRBD2
clone size: .
V gene: TRBV29-1
J gene: TRBJ2-3
CDR3 protein: CSGSGGASTDTQYF
CDR3 DNA: TGCAGCGGGAGCGGGGGTGCTAGCACAGATACGCAGTATTTT

D gene: TRBD1
clone size: .
V gene: TRBV20-1
J gene: TRBJ1-6
CDR3 protein: CSARGTGNSPLHF
CDR3 DNA: TGCAGTGCTCGTGGGACAGGGAATTCACCCCTCCACTTT

D gene: .
clone size: .
V gene: TRBV3-1/TRBV3-2
J gene: TRBJ1-2
CDR3 protein: CASSQGPLRYRYGYTF
CDR3 DNA: TGTGCCAGCAGCCAAGGTCCCCTGCGGTACCGCTATGGCTACACCTTC

D gene: .
clone size: once
V gene: TRBV27
J gene: TRBJ2-2
CDR3 protein: CASSRPKNTGELFF
CDR3 DNA: TGTGCCAGCAGTCGCCCTAAGAACACCGGGGAGCTGTTTTTT

D gene: TRBD1
clone size: .
V gene: TRBV7-2
J gene: TRBJ2-4
CDR3 protein: CASSMGQGLAKNIQYF
CDR3 DNA: TGTGCCAGCAGCATGGGACAGGGATTAGCCAAAAACATTCAGTACTTC

D gene: .
clone size: .
V gene: TRBV2
J gene: TRBJ2-5
CDR3 protein: CASSSPAYQETQYF
CDR3 DNA: TGTGCCAGCAGTTCCCCTGCGTACCAAGAGACCCAGTACTTC

D gene: .
clone size: .
V gene: TRBV20-1
J gene: TRBJ1-2
CDR3 protein: CSAKRNGYTF
CDR3 DNA: TGCAGTGCTAAGAGGAATGGCTACACCTTC

D gene: .
clone size: .
V gene: TRBV11-2
J gene: TRBJ2-1
CDR3 protein: CASSPSGSTYNEQFF
CDR3 DNA: TGTGCCAGCAGCCCTTCTGGGAGTACCTACAATGAGCAGTTCTTC

D gene: .
clone size: .
V gene: TRBV18
J gene: TRBJ1-1
CDR3 protein: CASSPGTGSEAFF
CDR3 DNA: TGTGCCAGCTCACCAGGAACAGGGTCTGAAGCTTTCTTT

D gene: .
clone size: .
V gene: TRBV3-1/TRBV3-2
J gene: TRBJ2-3
CDR3 protein: CASSPMPPLLSTDTQYF
CDR3 DNA: TGTGCCAGCAGCCCGATGCCCCCTCTATTAAGCACAGATACGCAGTATTTT

D gene: TRBD1
clone size: .
V gene: TRBV27
J gene: TRBJ1-6
CDR3 protein: CASRARDRANSPLHF
CDR3 DNA: TGTGCCAGCAGAGCTCGGGACAGGGCCAATTCACCCCTCCACTTT

D gene: TRBD1
clone size: .
V gene: TRBV28
J gene: TRBJ1-2
CDR3 protein: CASTLRGQIYGYTF
CDR3 DNA: TGTGCCAGCACCCTGAGGGGACAGATCTATGGCTACACCTTC

D gene: .
clone size: once
V gene: TRBV7-6
J gene: TRBJ2-1
CDR3 protein: CASSLAVAQPYNEQFF
CDR3 DNA: TGTGCCAGCAGCTTAGCAGTAGCGCAACCCTACAATGAGCAGTTCTTC

D gene: TRBD2
clone size: once
V gene: TRBV2
J gene: TRBJ2-2
CDR3 protein: CVSKKLAGPTGELFF
CDR3 DNA: TGTGTCAGCAAGAAACTAGCGGGGCCCACCGGGGAGCTGTTTTTT

D gene: .
clone size: .
V gene: TRBV18
J gene: TRBJ1-3
CDR3 protein: CASSPRDRSSGNTIYF
CDR3 DNA: TGTGCCAGCTCACCTCGTGACAGGTCCTCTGGAAACACCATATATTTT

D gene: .
clone size: .
V gene: TRBV6-5
J gene: TRBJ1-6
CDR3 protein: CASSYSSRAGSPLHF
CDR3 DNA: TGTGCCAGCAGTTACTCGTCGAGGGCGGGTTCACCCCTCCACTTT

D gene: .
clone size: .
V gene: TRBV15
J gene: TRBJ1-2
CDR3 protein: CATSRDLTSSNYGYTF
CDR3 DNA: TGTGCCACCAGCAGAGATCTTACAAGTTCTAACTATGGCTACACCTTC

D gene: .
clone size: .
V gene: TRBV5-1
J gene: TRBJ1-2
CDR3 protein: CASRQSPGTRNYGYTF
CDR3 DNA: TGCGCCAGCAGGCAGAGTCCCGGGACACGGAACTATGGCTACACCTTC